Below, one TCR beta chain is given with its context. This CDR3 region has 13 residues. Looked up from germline, CDR1 is LGHDT and CDR2 is YNNKEL (reference sequence). V was clipped by 4 bases and J by 3 bases, with 9 bases between them. In the original analysis: Estimation of nucleated cell counts was performed using reference gene primer amplification. Repertoires were generated with immunoSEQ multiplex PCR, while TCRdb's copy carries only in-frame clones and drops some. That table furnishes V, J and clone size, whereas the DNA furnished D and trimming. The repertoire holds hundreds of thousands of clones, with 80% to 90% as singletons. This record comes from a study of blood T cell repertoires in COVID-19. Study summary: Sites across the United States, Italy and Spain contributed samples from acute and convalescent COVID-19. The cDNA or gDNA used as material had been derived from T cells, B-cell-depleted T cells, or PBMCs.

The origin of this receptor is a woman aged 25 to 39 with COVID-19, enrolled during active disease. Sequencing input: peripheral blood. The chain uses TRBV3-1 (or the pseudogene TRBV3-2) and TRBJ2-5; D possibly corresponds to TRBD2 (6 bases). The DNA for the CDR3 is TGTGCCAGCAGCCCTCCGGGGGAAGAGACCCAGTACTTC. Residues: CASSPPGEETQYF.